Following are 27 T cell receptor beta chains from one sample sequenced in a study of blood T cell repertoires in COVID-19. TCRdb's copy holds only in-frame clones and misses some; the assay was immunoSEQ multiplex PCR. The table lists about 440,000 clones, around 88% of them singletons. The source material was peripheral blood. The source is a woman aged 25 to 39 with acute or convalescent COVID-19.

This chain uses TRBV5-1 with TRBJ2-3, with 10 bases fitting TRBD1. V was pared by 4 bases and J by 4 bases, with 6 bases of the junction left unmatched. This CDR3 is built from 15 residues. CDR1 is SGHRS, CDR2 YFSETQ, per germline. CDR3 sequence (DNA): TGCGCCAGCAGCCGGGGGACAGGGGCAGCAGATACGCAGTATTTT. Translation gives CASSRGTGAADTQYF.

The chain employs TRBV28 and TRBJ1-3; D is ambiguous. The CDR3 has 14 amino acids. Germline values: CDR1 MDHEN, CDR2 SYDVKM. V was clipped by 10 bases and J by 0 bases, with 13 bases between them. This CDR3 is CATSPVSSGNTIYF. The CDR3 nucleotides are TGTGCCACCTCCCCGGTTAGCTCTGGAAACACCATATATTTT.

This chain joins TRBV5-1 and TRBJ1-1; TRBD1 aligns across 9 bases. Germline CDR1 is SGHRS and CDR2 is YFSETQ. CDR3 length: 16 residues. V shed 2 bases and J 4 bases; nucleotides not matched to a gene: 9. The chain's CDR3 is CASSFRITDRGTEAFF. CDR3 DNA: TGCGCCAGCAGCTTCAGAATAACGGACAGGGGCACTGAAGCTTTCTTT.

CDR3 in DNA: TGTGCCAGCAGCTTCGGGGGGCAAATTTACAATGAGCAGTTCTTC. As protein: CASSFGGQIYNEQFF. The J gene is TRBJ2-1, the V gene TRBV5-4; maybe TRBD2 (7 bases). Germline V gene data show CDR1 as SGHNT and CDR2 as YYREEE (reference sequence). The CDR3 extends over 15 amino acids. Trimming took off 2 bases at V and 4 bases at J, with 13 bases between the two ends.

The gene calls are TRBV19 and TRBJ1-4; TRBD1 is a possible D gene (5 bases). CDR3 size: 14 residues. Per germline, CDR1 LNHDA and CDR2 SQIVND (reference sequence). Between the trimmed V and J ends, which lost 3 bases and 7 bases, there was a span of 12 bases. For the CDR3, the DNA is TGTGCCAGTAGTATGACAGTTCCGGGTGAAAAACTGTTTTTT. This gives the protein CASSMTVPGEKLFF.

This chain joins TRBV2 and TRBJ2-7; D perhaps matches TRBD2 (5 bases). With 6 bases removed from V and 2 bases from J, the gap between germline ends came to 14 bases. Germline-derived CDR1 and CDR2 are SNHLY and FYNNEI. The CDR3 is 14 residues long. Written as DNA, the CDR3 is TGTGCCAGCAGCCCAGCGGCCGGAACCTACGAGCAGTACTTC. Translating gives CASSPAAGTYEQYF. Together with reference TRBV2 and TRBJ2-7, the CDR3 gives the full variable domain: EPEVTQTPSHQVTQMGQEVILRCVPISNHLYFYWYRQILGQKVEFLVSFYNNEISEKSEIFDDQFSVERPDGSNFTLKIRSTKLEDSAMYFCASSPAAGTYEQYFGPGTRLTVT.

This chain uses TRBV7-8 with TRBJ2-6; no clear D gene. V lost 5 bases to trimming and J lost 2 bases, with 10 bases between them. This CDR3 has 15 amino acids. The germline CDR1 and CDR2 sequences are SGHVS and FQNEAQ. CDR3 loop: CASSPRSAGANVLTF. As DNA, the CDR3 is TGTGCCAGCAGCCCCCGGTCGGCTGGGGCCAACGTCCTGACTTTC. Using reference TRBV7-8 and TRBJ2-6 for the parts outside the CDR3, the full variable domain is GAGVSQSPRYKVAKRGQDVALRCDPISGHVSLFWYQQALGQGPEFLTYFQNEAQLDKSGLPSDRFFAERPEGSVSTLKIQRTQQEDSAVYLCASSPRSAGANVLTFGAGSRLTVL.

This sequence joins TRBV6-5 and TRBJ2-1; the D gene is possibly TRBD1 (6 bases). The CDR3 contains 15 residues. Germline V gene lookup returns CDR1 MNHEY and CDR2 SVGAGI. With 0 bases removed from V and 9 bases from J, the gap between germline ends came to 15 bases. The CDR3 DNA reads TGTGCCAGCAGTTACTCGTCCGTGGGGGCGGTTGAGCAGTTCTTC. This gives the protein CASSYSSVGAVEQFF.

The rearrangement uses TRBV6-4 and TRBJ2-1; possibly TRBD1 for D (6 bases). The CDR3 has 14 amino acids. CDR1 and CDR2 (germline): MRHNA, SNTAGT. V was clipped by 5 bases and J by 7 bases, with 15 bases between them. The CDR3 loop is CASSLEQGMNEQFF. The CDR3 DNA reads TGTGCCAGCAGTTTAGAACAGGGCATGAATGAGCAGTTCTTC.

This clone has a single count. This rearrangement joins TRBV28 to TRBJ1-2; perhaps TRBD1 as D (6 bases). There are 12 residues in the CDR3. Germline V CDR1 and CDR2: MDHEN, SYDVKM. Deletions cut 5 bases from V and 6 bases from J, with 10 bases between. CDR3 in DNA: TGTGCCAGCAGTCCAGGGGTCGATGGCTACACCTTC. It codes for CASSPGVDGYTF.

The genes are TRBV12-3 or TRBV12-4 and TRBJ1-2; the D is unclear. Between the trimmed V and J ends, which lost 5 bases and 1 base, there was a span of 8 bases. The CDR3 runs 13 residues. The CDR3 nucleotides are TGTGCCAGCAGTGAGGGTTTTAACTATGGCTACACCTTC. It translates to CASSEGFNYGYTF.

This clone was counted a few times. This chain joins TRBV3-1 (or the pseudogene TRBV3-2) and TRBJ2-7, with 10 bases lining up with TRBD1. J gave up 5 bases and V 4 bases, and 5 bases lay outside the gene matches. Germline V CDR1 and CDR2: LGHDT, YNNKEL (reference sequence). The CDR3 sequence is 14 residues long. CDR3 loop: CASSPGTGEDEQYF. As DNA, the CDR3 is TGTGCCAGCAGCCCCGGGACAGGGGAAGACGAGCAGTACTTC.

The rearrangement uses TRBV2 and TRBJ2-1; D is possibly TRBD2 (7 bases). CDR3 length: 13 amino acids. The germline V and J ends were trimmed by 7 bases and 7 bases, with 14 bases remaining between them. Germline V gene sequence: CDR1 SNHLY, CDR2 FYNNEI. The CDR3 protein is CASTGGRRNEQFF. In nucleotides, the CDR3 is TGTGCCAGCACGGGGGGCCGGCGAAATGAGCAGTTCTTC.

J is TRBJ1-1 and V is TRBV7-9; D ambiguous. The CDR3 is made up of 14 amino acids. Trimming shortened V by 3 bases and J by 4 bases, and 12 bases separated the two germline ends. Germline CDR1 and CDR2: SEHNR and FQNEAQ (reference sequence). The CDR3 nucleotides are TGTGCCAGCAGCTTTGGCCGTGGAGGCACTGAAGCTTTCTTT. It encodes CASSFGRGGTEAFF. Using reference TRBV7-9 and TRBJ1-1 for the parts outside the CDR3, the full variable domain is DTGVSQNPRHKITKRGQNVTFRCDPISEHNRLYWYRQTLGQGPEFLTYFQNEAQLEKSRLLSDRFSAERPKGSFSTLEIQRTEQGDSAMYLCASSFGRGGTEAFFGQGTRLTVV.

This sequence joins TRBV10-2 and TRBJ1-1; tentatively, D is TRBD1 (6 bases). This CDR3 contains 13 residues. CDR1 and CDR2 (germline): WSHSY, SAAADI. V was trimmed by 8 bases and J by 4 bases, leaving 14 bases between them. CDR3 DNA sequence: TGCGCCAGCGAACAGGGTATTGGCACTGAAGCTTTCTTT. This codes for CASEQGIGTEAFF.

V and J are TRBV5-1 and TRBJ2-4; 8 bases are a match to TRBD1. Losses at the gene ends were 2 bases for V and 5 bases for J; bases not matched to a gene: 3. This CDR3 spans 14 amino acids. Germline V gene sequence: CDR1 SGHRS, CDR2 YFSETQ. The CDR3 protein is CASSFQGAENIQYF. The CDR3 coding sequence is TGCGCCAGCAGCTTTCAGGGGGCTGAAAACATTCAGTACTTC.

The V gene is TRBV2, the J gene TRBJ2-7; perhaps TRBD2 as D (5 bases). Germline V CDR1 and CDR2: SNHLY, FYNNEI. This CDR3 has 13 residues. Deletions cut 7 bases from V and 2 bases from J, with 12 bases between. The DNA of the CDR3 is TGTGCCAGCAAAATCTGGAGGACCTACGAGCAGTACTTC. It specifies CASKIWRTYEQYF.

This clone has only a few counts. The chain couples TRBV19 to TRBJ1-5; a weak D match, TRBD1 (5 bases). The V end lost 0 bases, the J end lost 5 bases, and 11 bases lay between the germline ends. There are 15 residues in the CDR3. Per the germline V gene, CDR1 is LNHDA and CDR2 is SQIVND (reference sequence). CDR3 sequence: CASSIEGTGYQPQHF. CDR3 DNA: TGTGCCAGTAGTATAGAAGGCACAGGTTATCAGCCCCAGCATTTT.

This rearrangement joins TRBV7-9 to TRBJ2-7; D may be TRBD1 (6 bases). Germline CDR1 reads SEHNR; CDR2 reads FQNEAQ (reference sequence). The CDR3 loop spans 14 amino acids. Trimming took off 5 bases at V and 0 bases at J, with 11 bases between the two ends. The CDR3 here is CASSRDTISYEQYF. CDR3 coding DNA: TGTGCCAGCAGCCGGGACACAATCTCCTACGAGCAGTACTTC.

CDR3: CASSPGQPTDTQYF. Here the CDR3 DNA reads TGTGCCAGCAGTCCGGGACAGCCCACAGATACGCAGTATTTT. The chain combines TRBV28 with TRBJ2-3; 7 nucleotides match TRBD1. Germline V gives CDR1 MDHEN, CDR2 SYDVKM. V lost 5 bases to trimming and J lost 2 bases; unmatched junction nucleotides: 4. The CDR3 is made up of 14 amino acids.

Note on this clone: Other DNA sequences of this sample code for an identical CDR3. The chain carries TRBV6-5 and TRBJ1-1; D uncertain. This CDR3 region has 15 residues. The germline gives CDR1 MNHEY, CDR2 SVGAGI. Trimming removed 0 bases from V and 1 base from J, with 9 bases in between. The CDR3 region has the DNA TGTGCCAGCAGTTACTCGACGGGGAGGAACACTGAAGCTTTCTTT. Residues: CASSYSTGRNTEAFF.

This clone came up a few times. The chain links TRBV3-1 (or the pseudogene TRBV3-2) to TRBJ1-1; D is uncertain. The CDR3 has 12 amino acids. The germline gives CDR1 LGHDT, CDR2 YNNKEL (reference sequence). Trimming shortened V by 3 bases and J by 7 bases, and 9 bases separated the two germline ends. CDR3 DNA sequence: TGTGCCAGCAGCCAGCTTCAGCGTGAAGCTTTCTTT. This gives the protein CASSQLQREAFF.

This chain joins TRBV5-1 and TRBJ2-7, with D perhaps matching TRBD2 (5 bases). The CDR3 runs 15 residues. Germline CDR1 is SGHRS and CDR2 is YFSETQ. V lost 4 bases, J lost 3 bases, and 17 bases lay in between. Written as DNA, the CDR3 is TGCGCCAGCAGCCCTGAACTAGGCGCCTACTACGAGCAGTACTTC. Protein sequence: CASSPELGAYYEQYF.

The chain has TRBV3-1 (or the pseudogene TRBV3-2) and TRBJ2-5; TRBD2 matches at 9 bases. CDR1 is LGHDT and CDR2 is YNNKEL in the germline V gene (reference sequence). J was trimmed by 5 bases and V by 1 base; bases with no gene match: 14. This CDR3 is built from 18 residues. The CDR3 nucleotides are TGTGCCAGCAGCCAAGGACCTTCCCTAGCGGGGTGGGAGGAGACCCAGTACTTC. It translates to CASSQGPSLAGWEETQYF.

The chain employs TRBV19 and TRBJ1-2, with D perhaps matching TRBD1 (5 bases). CDR1 and CDR2 (germline): LNHDA, SQIVND (reference sequence). Trimming cost V 7 bases and J 1 base, with 13 bases left between them. This CDR3 is 14 amino acids long. The CDR3, as DNA: TGTGCCAGTAAGGGGTTCCAGGGTAACTATGGCTACACCTTC. The encoded protein is CASKGFQGNYGYTF.

V is TRBV28 and J is TRBJ1-1, with D uncertain. This CDR3 is built from 14 residues. Germline lookup yields CDR1 MDHEN and CDR2 SYDVKM. V was cut by 7 bases and J by 1 base, with 13 bases left in between. CDR3 coding DNA: TGTGCCAGCATATCTGGGCGGGCGAACACTGAAGCTTTCTTT. Translating it yields CASISGRANTEAFF.

Only a few counts were recorded for this clone. The J gene is TRBJ2-7, the V gene TRBV7-6, with D perhaps TRBD1 (5 bases). Germline CDR1 reads SGHVS; CDR2 reads FNYEAQ. The CDR3 loop spans 15 amino acids. Trimming pared 2 bases from V and 0 bases from J, leaving 11 bases between. CDR3 coding DNA: TGTGCCAGCAGCTTACAGGAAGGGGCCTCCTACGAGCAGTACTTC. The encoded protein is CASSLQEGASYEQYF.